These T cell receptor beta chains were read from a single sample in a study of OX40 agonist ivuxolimab in advanced cancers. Data came from immunoSEQ multiplex PCR; TCRdb stores just in-frame clones and leaves some out. The table shows 90,000 to 100,000 clones, with around nine tenths occurring only once. This specimen consisted of CD4+ or CD8+ T cells sorted from blood, obtained in a trial of the OX40 agonist ivuxolimab. The source of these receptors is an adult with an advanced solid tumor such as melanoma, head and neck, liver or kidney cancer. Each CDR3 is given with its conserved first and last residue. The D gene is left open where the match is weak. Only some rows state a clone size, as once, few, many or a class for expanded clones.

-	TRBV7-9	TRBJ1-4	-	14	CASRSIGAGEKLLF	TGTGCCAGCAGGTCGATCGGGGCGGGTGAAAAACTGCTTTTT
-	TRBV6-5	TRBJ1-1	-	13	CASSYSNPSPAFF	TGTGCCAGCAGTTACTCAAACCCATCGCCAGCTTTCTTT
-	TRBV30	TRBJ2-1	TRBD2	16	CAWSWGTSGRGNEQFF	TGTGCCTGGAGTTGGGGCACTAGCGGGAGAGGAAATGAGCAGTTCTTC
-	TRBV21-1	TRBJ1-5	-	17	CASSIRGQGGGNQPQHF	TGTGCCAGCAGCATCCGGGGACAGGGAGGAGGGAATCAGCCCCAGCATTTT
-	TRBV5-1	TRBJ2-1	-	18	CASSLAVFGQRGYNEQFF	TGCGCCAGCAGCTTGGCCGTTTTTGGACAGCGGGGCTACAATGAGCAGTTCTTC
-	TRBV11-2	TRBJ1-2	-	13	CASSPRVDYGYTF	TGTGCCAGCAGCCCCAGGGTAGACTATGGCTACACCTTC
-	TRBV11-2	TRBJ2-3	TRBD1	15	CASSSGTGVTDTQYF	TGTGCCAGCAGCTCCGGGACAGGGGTAACAGATACGCAGTATTTT
-	TRBV27	TRBJ2-7	TRBD2	18	CASSPKAPSGAFTYEQYF	TGTGCCAGCAGTCCCAAGGCCCCTAGCGGAGCTTTTACCTACGAGCAGTACTTC
-	TRBV5-1	TRBJ2-6	-	16	CASDEGGLAGANVLTF	TGCGCCAGCGATGAGGGGGGTCTTGCTGGGGCCAACGTCCTGACTTTC
-	TRBV7-6	TRBJ2-7	-	14	CASSSAVLSYEQYF	TGTGCCAGCAGCTCGGCGGTTTTAAGCTACGAGCAGTACTTC
-	TRBV30	TRBJ1-2	TRBD1	13	CAWSVQGGAGYTF	TGTGCCTGGAGTGTACAGGGGGGGGCTGGCTACACCTTC
-	TRBV5-6	TRBJ2-3	TRBD1	15	CASSLGDREGDTQYF	TGTGCCAGCAGCTTGGGGGACAGGGAGGGCGATACGCAGTATTTT
-	TRBV5-4	TRBJ1-5	-	16	CASSLSGVDNNQPQHF	TGTGCCAGCAGCTTGTCCGGGGTGGACAACAATCAGCCCCAGCATTTT
few	TRBV30	TRBJ1-2	-	13	CAWRNRLSYGYTF	TGTGCCTGGAGAAACAGATTGAGTTATGGCTACACCTTC
few	TRBV25-1	TRBJ1-2	-	15	CASSESEGLSYGYTF	TGTGCCAGCAGTGAATCGGAGGGACTCAGCTATGGCTACACCTTC
-	TRBV28	TRBJ1-5	-	17	CASSFRSWGKGNQPQHF	TGTGCCAGCAGTTTTCGGTCTTGGGGGAAGGGCAATCAGCCCCAGCATTTT
once	TRBV5-1	TRBJ1-1	-	15	CASSSWTETNTEAFF	TGCGCCAGCAGCTCCTGGACGGAAACGAACACTGAAGCTTTCTTT
-	TRBV19	TRBJ2-1	TRBD1	16	CASRLAHGQGGYEQFF	TGTGCCAGTAGATTAGCTCATGGACAGGGGGGCTATGAGCAGTTCTTC
-	TRBV5-1	TRBJ2-1	-	15	CASSLEGEAPNEQFF	TGCGCCAGCAGCTTGGAGGGGGAGGCCCCCAATGAGCAGTTCTTC
-	TRBV2	TRBJ2-7	TRBD2	14	CASQGLAGVSEQYF	TGTGCCAGTCAGGGACTAGCGGGAGTAAGCGAGCAGTACTTC
-	TRBV5-1	TRBJ2-3	-	15	CASSLQGTSTDTQYF	TGCGCCAGCAGCTTACAGGGGACTAGCACAGATACGCAGTATTTT
-	TRBV2	TRBJ1-2	-	16	CASKEETDSANYGYTF	TGTGCCAGCAAAGAAGAAACGGACAGCGCTAACTATGGCTACACCTTC
-	TRBV7-9	TRBJ1-6	-	13	CASSPEGRSPLHF	TGTGCCAGCAGCCCCGAGGGTCGCTCACCCCTCCACTTT
-	TRBV5-4	TRBJ2-5	TRBD1	15	CASSLAGTGQETQYF	TGTGCCAGCAGCTTGGCCGGGACAGGCCAAGAGACCCAGTACTTC
-	TRBV28	TRBJ2-1	-	15	CASSSNTGHYNEQFF	TGTGCCAGCAGTTCGAACACAGGGCACTACAATGAGCAGTTCTTC
-	TRBV19	TRBJ1-1	-	12	CASSDRQFEAFF	TGTGCCAGTAGTGATCGCCAGTTTGAAGCTTTCTTT
few	TRBV7-2	TRBJ2-1	-	16	CASSSQGALSANEQFF	TGTGCCAGCAGCTCCCAAGGGGCCTTATCTGCCAATGAGCAGTTCTTC
-	TRBV5-5	TRBJ2-5	TRBD2	19	CASSWGVTSGSPGQKTQYF	TGTGCCAGCAGCTGGGGGGTGACTAGCGGGAGTCCCGGCCAAAAGACCCAGTACTTC
-	TRBV7-3	TRBJ2-5	-	13	CASSLGVAETQYF	TGTGCCAGCAGCTTAGGGGTTGCGGAGACCCAGTACTTC
-	TRBV18	TRBJ2-7	TRBD1	14	CASSPRGQGAEQYF	TGTGCCAGCTCACCAAGGGGACAGGGCGCCGAGCAGTACTTC
-	TRBV5-8	TRBJ1-5	TRBD1	15	CASSPTGQGNQPQHF	TGTGCCAGCAGCCCGACTGGACAGGGCAATCAGCCCCAGCATTTT
-	TRBV6-5	TRBJ2-2	-	12	CASSPLTGELFF	TGTGCCAGCAGCCCACTGACCGGGGAGCTGTTTTTT
-	TRBV2	TRBJ2-2	TRBD1	15	CASGVAGGTTGELFF	TGTGCCAGCGGGGTGGCAGGGGGCACCACCGGGGAGCTGTTTTTT
-	TRBV5-1	TRBJ2-4	TRBD1	14	CASRPTTGGNIQYF	TGCGCCAGCAGGCCGACGACAGGGGGAAACATTCAGTACTTC
few	TRBV18	TRBJ1-1	-	12	CASSSQGTEAFF	TGTGCCAGCTCATCTCAGGGTACTGAAGCTTTCTTT
-	TRBV18	TRBJ1-4	-	15	CASSPLTGRNEKLFF	TGTGCCAGCTCACCACTGACAGGCCGTAATGAAAAACTGTTTTTT
-	TRBV27	TRBJ2-4	-	16	CASRTTGSLAKNIQYF	TGTGCCAGCAGGACCACGGGGTCTCTAGCCAAAAACATTCAGTACTTC
-	TRBV11-1	TRBJ2-1	-	12	CASSSRTQTQFF	TGTGCCAGCAGCTCTAGGACTCAAACTCAGTTCTTC
-	TRBV6-6	TRBJ2-5	-	16	CASSLAGPGLQETQYF	TGTGCCAGCAGTCTCGCCGGGCCAGGCCTCCAAGAGACCCAGTACTTC
-	TRBV5-1	TRBJ2-1	-	12	CASSFPHNEQFF	TGCGCCAGCAGCTTCCCCCACAATGAGCAGTTCTTC
-	TRBV28	TRBJ2-7	TRBD1	15	CASSLGTGVSYEQYF	TGTGCCAGCAGTTTAGGGACAGGGGTCTCCTACGAGCAGTACTTC
-	TRBV7-9	TRBJ2-5	-	16	CASSFGVSSPGETQYF	TGTGCCAGCAGCTTTGGGGTATCCTCCCCGGGAGAGACCCAGTACTTC
-	TRBV19	TRBJ2-2	TRBD1	15	CASSMRQGVAGELFF	TGTGCCAGTAGTATGAGACAGGGGGTGGCCGGGGAGCTGTTTTTT
-	TRBV10-3	TRBJ1-2	-	14	CAISADSPGYGYTF	TGTGCCATCAGTGCCGACAGTCCGGGGTATGGCTACACCTTC
-	TRBV6-5	TRBJ1-2	TRBD1	15	CASSYTAGQGLSYTF	TGTGCCAGCAGTTACACAGCAGGACAGGGGTTAAGCTACACCTTC
-	TRBV18	TRBJ2-1	-	15	CASSPPGRAYNEQFF	TGTGCCAGCTCACCACCGGGGCGGGCCTACAATGAGCAGTTCTTC
-	TRBV21-1	TRBJ2-7	-	18	CAPYGYTGERIFAYEQYF	TGTGCCCCCTACGGTTATACGGGAGAACGCATTTTTGCCTACGAGCAGTACTTC
once	TRBV28	TRBJ1-6	-	11	CASSLRLTLHF	TGTGCCAGCAGTTTGAGGCTCACCCTCCACTTT
once	TRBV9	TRBJ1-3	-	15	CASSVDPGTLNTIYF	TGTGCCAGCAGCGTAGACCCGGGAACGTTAAACACCATATATTTT
-	TRBV27	TRBJ1-5	TRBD1	16	CASSPRDRGRNQPQHF	TGTGCCAGCAGTCCCCGGGACAGGGGAAGGAATCAGCCCCAGCATTTT
-	TRBV6-5	TRBJ1-5	-	11	CAAQGNQPQHF	TGTGCCGCGCAGGGTAATCAGCCCCAGCATTTT
-	TRBV6-5	TRBJ1-2	TRBD1	15	CASSYDLDRDYGYTF	TGTGCCAGCAGTTACGACCTGGACAGGGACTATGGCTACACCTTC
-	TRBV2	TRBJ1-5	TRBD1	15	CASSLGQGLNQPQHF	TGTGCCAGCAGTCTTGGACAGGGGCTCAATCAGCCCCAGCATTTT
-	TRBV4-1	TRBJ2-3	TRBD2	16	CASSLTASGNTDTQYF	TGCGCCAGCAGCCTGACGGCTAGCGGAAACACAGATACGCAGTATTTT
-	TRBV5-1	TRBJ1-1	-	15	CASSDDINKGTEAFF	TGCGCCAGCAGCGACGACATAAATAAGGGTACTGAAGCTTTCTTT
-	TRBV5-4	TRBJ1-2	-	15	CASSLTHGVGYGYTF	TGTGCCAGCAGCTTGACTCACGGAGTGGGCTATGGCTACACCTTC
-	TRBV5-6	TRBJ2-7	TRBD1	13	CASSQTGTNEQYF	TGTGCCAGCAGCCAGACAGGGACGAACGAGCAGTACTTC
few	TRBV28	TRBJ2-3	TRBD2	14	CASTTSGRTDTQYF	TGTGCCAGCACAACTAGCGGGAGGACAGATACGCAGTATTTT
once	TRBV4-1	TRBJ2-1	TRBD2	16	CASSRPGLAGENEQFF	TGCGCCAGCAGCCGGCCCGGACTAGCGGGAGAAAATGAGCAGTTCTTC